This T cell receptor (beta chain) came from a study of blood T cell repertoires in COVID-19. Study as a whole: In each case, the material was cDNA or gDNA derived from T cells, B-cell-depleted T cells, or PBMCs.

Authors' methods: The assay estimated nucleated cells by amplifying reference gene primers. TCRdb's copy holds only in-frame clones and misses some; the assay was immunoSEQ multiplex PCR. V and J calls and clone size come straight from that table; D and trimming were deduced from the DNA. The repertoire holds about 200,000 clones, approximately 81% seen once, with approximately 8.7% in the top ten. CDR3 length equals 19 residues. Deletions cut 6 bases from V and 0 bases from J, with 21 bases between. CDR1 LNHDA and CDR2 SQIVND come from the germline V gene (reference sequence). This receptor was identified in an elderly woman with acute or convalescent COVID-19. The sample taken for sequencing was peripheral blood. This chain links TRBV19 with TRBJ2-6, with D perhaps TRBD1 (6 bases). The CDR3, as DNA: TGTGCCAGTAGCACAGGGAAGACTCCAATCACCTCTGGGGCCAACGTCCTGACTTTC. Translated: CASSTGKTPITSGANVLTF.